This T cell receptor (beta chain) is from a study of cytomegalovirus exposure and HLA in healthy donors. As for this clone: Its specificity is unknown. One end of the junction does not line up with germline, which may come from a read error.

Broader study findings: Testing in vitro showed a few CMV-associated chains specific for CMV antigens. The listing of 150 to 200 TCR beta chains classed them as cytomegalovirus-associated. According to reports, the classifier identified cytomegalovirus status with high specificity and sensitivity.

PCR was performed using 60 Vbeta and 13 Jbeta primers. Assay: immunoSEQ multiplex PCR; the TCRdb copy retains only in-frame clones and omits some. The sample comprises fewer than 150,000 clones, around 73% of which are singletons, and under 15% rests with the top ten. This CDR3 spans 14 amino acids. Germline values: CDR1 MDHEN, CDR2 SYDVKM. Sequencing was carried out using PBMCs. The receptor comes from a human donor in good health. The J gene is TRBJ2-7, the V gene TRBV28; 8 positions agree with TRBD1. The CDR3 coding sequence is TGTGCCAGCACTAATGGACAGGGAGGCTACGGGCAGTACTTC. Translation: CASTNGQGGYGQYF. The full variable domain, rest sourced from reference TRBV28 and TRBJ2-7, is DVKVTQSSRYLVKRTGEKVFLECVQDMDHENMFWYRQDPGLGLRLIYFSYDVKMKEKGDIPEGYSVSREKKERFSLILESASTNQTSMYLCASTNGQGGYGQYFGPGTRLTVT.